This TCR beta chain was found in a study of cytomegalovirus exposure and HLA in healthy donors. Regarding this clone: Its antigen remains unknown.

Per the germline V gene, CDR1 is SGHAT and CDR2 is FQNNGV. The CDR3 extends over 10 amino acids. General study results and limits: Within a later analysis, the majority of CMV-associated TCR beta chains appeared HLA-restricted. The study put about 180 TCR beta chains on its list as cytomegalovirus-associated. Donor immune exposure was known only as CMV serostatus. One variant, a missense change in DCLRE1C, was linked in a later analysis to TCR beta V- and J-gene trimming.

PCR employed 60 Vbeta and 13 Jbeta primers. Data came from immunoSEQ multiplex PCR; TCRdb stores just in-frame clones and leaves some out. The data show 20,000 to 25,000 clones, and the top ten clones hold roughly 22%. The clonotype comes from a man aged 55-75 years in good health and CMV-seropositive. The chain links TRBV11-2 to TRBJ2-5; D unresolved. The J call could be wrong; TRBJ2-7 is a better fit for the DNA end. Sequencing used PBMCs. The CDR3 region is CASSYNEQYF. In nucleotides, the CDR3 is TGTGCCAGCAGCTATAACGAGCAGTACTTC.